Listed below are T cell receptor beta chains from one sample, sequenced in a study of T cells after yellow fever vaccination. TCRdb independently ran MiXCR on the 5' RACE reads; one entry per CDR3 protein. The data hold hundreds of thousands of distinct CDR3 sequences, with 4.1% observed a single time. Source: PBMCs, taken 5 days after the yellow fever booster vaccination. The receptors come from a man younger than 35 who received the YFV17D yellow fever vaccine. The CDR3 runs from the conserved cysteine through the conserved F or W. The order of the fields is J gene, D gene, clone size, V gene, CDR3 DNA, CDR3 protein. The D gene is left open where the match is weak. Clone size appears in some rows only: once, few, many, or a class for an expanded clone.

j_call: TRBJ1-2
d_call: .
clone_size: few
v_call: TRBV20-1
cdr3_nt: TGCAGTGCTAGAGATGGAGACCTAGCTAACTATGGCTACACCTTC
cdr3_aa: CSARDGDLANYGYTF

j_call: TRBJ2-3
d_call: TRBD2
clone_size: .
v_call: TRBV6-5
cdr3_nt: TGTGCCAGCAGTTACTCTCGACTAGCGGGGGGGTCCACAGATACGCAGTATTTT
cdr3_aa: CASSYSRLAGGSTDTQYF

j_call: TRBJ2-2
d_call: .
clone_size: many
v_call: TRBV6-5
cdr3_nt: TGTGCCAGCAGTTACTCCCCGAAGGCCGGGGAGCTGTTTTTT
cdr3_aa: CASSYSPKAGELFF

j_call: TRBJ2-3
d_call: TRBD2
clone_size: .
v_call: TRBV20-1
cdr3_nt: TGCAGTGCTTTGACTAGCGGGGGGGCTAGCACAGATACGCAGTATTTT
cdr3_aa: CSALTSGGASTDTQYF

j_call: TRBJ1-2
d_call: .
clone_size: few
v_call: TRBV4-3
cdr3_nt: TGCGCCAGCAGCCAAGATCTTACTTTCGACTATGGCTACACCTTC
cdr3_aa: CASSQDLTFDYGYTF

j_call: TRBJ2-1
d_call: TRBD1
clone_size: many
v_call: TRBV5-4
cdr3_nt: TGTGCCAGCAGCCCGGACAGGGAAAATGAGCAGTTCTTC
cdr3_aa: CASSPDRENEQFF

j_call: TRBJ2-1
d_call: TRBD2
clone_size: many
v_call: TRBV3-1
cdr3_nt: TGTGCCAGCAGCCCGCGGGGGACCTCCTACAATGAGCAGTTCTTC
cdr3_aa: CASSPRGTSYNEQFF

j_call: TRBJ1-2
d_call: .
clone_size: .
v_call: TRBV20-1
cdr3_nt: TGCAGTGCTAGGGAGCCGTCCAACTATGGCTACACCTTC
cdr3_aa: CSAREPSNYGYTF

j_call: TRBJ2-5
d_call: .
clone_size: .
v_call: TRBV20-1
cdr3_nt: TGCAGTGCTAGAGGGGACACGGGAAAGACCCAGTACTTC
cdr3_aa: CSARGDTGKTQYF

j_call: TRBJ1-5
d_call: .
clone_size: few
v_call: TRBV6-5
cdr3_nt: TGTGCCAGCAGTCGAGGGGATGTCAATCAGCCCCAGCATTTT
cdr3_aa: CASSRGDVNQPQHF

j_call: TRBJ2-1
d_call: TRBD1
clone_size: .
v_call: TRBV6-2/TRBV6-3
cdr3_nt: TGTGCCAGCAGTTACGACAGGGGAACGTGGAATGAGCAGTTCTTC
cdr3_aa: CASSYDRGTWNEQFF

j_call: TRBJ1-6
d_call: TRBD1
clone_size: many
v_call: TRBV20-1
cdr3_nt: TGCAGTGCTAGGACAGGGGGCAGCGGGAATTCACCCCTCCACTTT
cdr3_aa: CSARTGGSGNSPLHF

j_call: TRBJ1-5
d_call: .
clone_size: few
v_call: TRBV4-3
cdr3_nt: TGCGCCAGCAGCCAAGAAAGTCTCGGGGGCGCGGGACAGCCCCAGCATTTT
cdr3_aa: CASSQESLGGAGQPQHF

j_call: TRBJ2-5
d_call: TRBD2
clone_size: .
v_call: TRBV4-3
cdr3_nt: TGCGCCAGCAGCCAAGGCGGGACTAGCCAGTACCAAGAGACCCAGTACTTC
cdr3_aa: CASSQGGTSQYQETQYF